The sequence of this T cell receptor (beta chain) was determined in a study of blood T cell repertoires in COVID-19. As handled by the study authors: Researchers report that nucleated cell counts were estimated from reference gene primer amplification. Data came from immunoSEQ multiplex PCR; TCRdb stores just in-frame clones and leaves some out. Clone size and the V and J calls come from that table; the DNA yielded D and trimming. The table has more than 100,000 clones, 70% to 90% seen once. Germline CDR1 and CDR2: SGHTA and FQGTGA. V dropped 3 bases and J dropped 3; count of bases not matched to a gene: 6. This CDR3 comprises 17 residues.

This sequence was found in a woman aged 50 to 60 with active or convalescent COVID-19. Sequencing used peripheral blood. This chain links TRBV7-3 with TRBJ2-2, with 11 bases matching TRBD2. CDR3 sequence reads: CASSFASGGRYTGELFF. The CDR3 bases are TGTGCCAGCAGCTTTGCTAGCGGGGGGCGGTACACCGGGGAGCTGTTTTTT.